This TCR beta chain was recovered during a study of metastatic and nonmetastatic thyroid tumors. Study-wide background: Comparative analysis of repertoires was undertaken across blood and tumor or nodule tissue obtained from malignant and benign thyroid patients. Study observations and caveats: TCR beta diversity was reportedly significantly higher in malignant thyroid tumors than benign nodules, in blood and tumor.

Thyroid surgery took place with no prior treatment in any patient. Authors' analysis steps: Clinicopathological groups differed in CDR3, with these differences serving to build a distant-metastasis classifier for papillary thyroid cancer. TCRdb re-clonotyped the PCR reads via MiXCR. These V and J calls derive from TCRdb rather than the authors' analysis. The data hold just over 15,000 clones, with approximately 23% observed a single time. On this clone itself: Its target is not known.

The sample consisted of tumor tissue. The receptor was isolated from a female donor with papillary thyroid cancer or a benign thyroid nodule (not recorded which). Some clones in this sample may be carry-over from other donors' samples.

In DNA, the CDR3 is TGTGCCAGCACGGGTTCGGCGGGGGGCACAGATACGCAGTATTTT. It codes for CASTGSAGGTDTQYF. This sequence joins TRBV6-1 and TRBJ2-3; 7 positions match TRBD2. The CDR3 consists of 15 residues. Germline V gene lookup returns CDR1 MNHNS and CDR2 SASEGT. The V segment lost 7 bases and the J segment 1 base; nucleotides outside the gene matches: 8.